The TCR beta chain under discussion was sequenced for a study of CD8 T cells in ankylosing spondylitis. Broader study findings: Some motif variants were previously reported in reactive arthritis synovial fluid and blood. Ankylosing spondylitis blood appeared to carry a characteristic TCR beta motif of roughly 8 highly homologous variants.

Each TCR beta library was made by quantitative 5'-RACE that incorporated molecular barcodes. MiXCR, applied by TCRdb to the 5' RACE reads, yields one record per CDR3 protein. Among some 200,000 distinct CDR3 sequences listed, roughly 12% were seen once. The CDR3 length is 15 residues. Trimming cost V 6 bases and J 3 bases, with 18 bases left between them. Per germline, CDR1 MNHNS and CDR2 SASEGT. For this clonotype: Its antigen is not identified.

The material sequenced was blood, either unsorted or a sorted T cell fraction (not recorded which). The receptor comes from a male donor with ankylosing spondylitis or in good health (not recorded which). The rearrangement links TRBV6-1 to TRBJ2-7; D might be TRBD1 or TRBD2, each matching 5 bases. CDR3 in DNA: TGTGCCAGCAGGAAGGGGCTAGCCGGCCTCTACGAGCAGTACTTC. The encoded protein is CASRKGLAGLYEQYF.